These 4 T cell receptor beta chains originate from one sample sequenced in a study of T cell repertoires in cytomegalovirus infection. TCRdb analysed the reads with MiXCR anew, one entry per CDR3 protein. Among around 550,000 distinct CDR3 sequences listed, about 30% were seen once. Material: PBMCs. These receptors were taken from a human donor in good health (CMV status not recorded). Some clones in this sample may be carry-over from other donors' samples.

The sample holds a few counts of this clonotype. The chain has TRBV10-3 and TRBJ2-3; 8 bases match TRBD1. J was trimmed by 7 bases and V by 5 bases; bases with no gene match: 8. The V gene's germline CDR1 is ENHRY and CDR2 SYGVKD. The CDR3 is 14 amino acids. Written as DNA, the CDR3 is TGTGCCATCAGTCCCGGGACAGGATCGAATACGCAGTATTTT. Translating gives CAISPGTGSNTQYF.

This chain joins TRBV5-1 and TRBJ2-3; 7 positions match TRBD2. This CDR3 spans 15 amino acids. Germline V gene lookup returns CDR1 SGHRS and CDR2 YFSETQ. V lost 3 bases and J lost 9; bases outside the gene matches: 13. The CDR3 spells CASSYSSGLAGTQYF. The CDR3 region has the DNA TGCGCCAGCAGCTACTCTAGCGGCCTTGCCGGAACGCAGTATTTT.

V usage is TRBV9 and J usage is TRBJ2-4; 14 bases are shared with TRBD2. The J segment lost 7 bases and the V segment lost 0 bases, leaving 6 bases of the junction unmatched. CDR3 length: 17 residues. In germline, CDR1 is SGDLS, CDR2 YYNGEE. The CDR3 here is CASSVGGTSGSGNIQYF. CDR3 DNA sequence: TGTGCCAGCAGCGTAGGGGGGACTAGCGGGAGTGGGAACATTCAGTACTTC.

The V call is TRBV19, the J call TRBJ2-3; a possible D gene is TRBD2 (6 bases). Per germline, CDR1 LNHDA and CDR2 SQIVND (reference sequence). This CDR3 spans 14 amino acids. The V end was cut by 1 base, the J end by 5 bases, with 10 bases between. CDR3 DNA: TGTGCCAGTAGTATAGTAGGAGGGAAAGATACGCAGTATTTT. Residues: CASSIVGGKDTQYF.